This paragraph reports one T cell receptor (beta chain). The sample belongs to a study of identical twins. The V end was cut by 6 bases, the J end by 6 bases, with 13 bases between. CDR3 length: 13 residues. The germline CDR1 and CDR2 sequences are LNHDA and SQIVND (reference sequence). TCRdb itself ran the 5' RACE reads through MiXCR, one entry per CDR3 protein. Among roughly 700,000 distinct CDR3 sequences listed, around 8.6% were seen once. The sample also formed part of further work on yellow fever vaccine responses in identical twins.

The TCR was taken from a woman aged 18-29 years in good health. The chain employs TRBV19 and TRBJ2-3; D is unresolved. The sample comprised PBMCs. CDR3 amino acids: CASRLTKVDTQYF. The DNA for the CDR3 is TGTGCCAGTAGGCTAACGAAGGTGGATACGCAGTATTTT.